The 4 T cell receptor beta chains reported below all come from one sample, sequenced in a study of technical replicates of blood from several donors. Produced via immunoSEQ multiplex PCR; TCRdb's table is partial and in-frame only. This sample has about 83,000 clones; about 90% occur once, and the top ten carry around 0.3%. The material sequenced was T cells isolated from PBMCs. These receptors all stem from a human donor in good health.

The chain carries TRBV19 and TRBJ1-1; D is ambiguous. V was shortened by 5 bases and J by 2 bases, with 15 bases between the two germline ends. Germline CDR1 LNHDA, CDR2 SQIVND (reference sequence). This CDR3 is 15 amino acids long. CDR3: CASSPFLGANTEAFF. The DNA for the CDR3 is TGTGCCAGTAGTCCATTCCTAGGAGCAAACACTGAAGCTTTCTTT.

The chain is built from TRBV10-1 and TRBJ1-1; no definite D call. This CDR3 contains 17 residues. V was shortened by 1 base and J by 0 bases, with 15 bases between the two germline ends. CDR1 and CDR2 (germline): WNHNN, SYGVQD (reference sequence). CDR3 bases: TGCGCCAGCAGTGAGTTCGCCGGGATCCTGATGAACACTGAAGCTTTCTTT. Amino acid sequence: CASSEFAGILMNTEAFF.

The table lists this clone with a count of one. Here the CDR3 DNA reads TGTGCCAGCAGCTTGGCGGGTTACGGGAGGAACACTGAAGCTTTCTTT. Its translation: CASSLAGYGRNTEAFF. The gene calls are TRBV5-8 and TRBJ1-1; no clear D. With 0 bases removed from V and 1 base from J, the gap between germline ends came to 13 bases. This CDR3 region has 16 residues. From germline, CDR1 is SGHTS and CDR2 YDEGEE. Using reference TRBV5-8 and TRBJ1-1 for the parts outside the CDR3, the full variable domain is EAGVTQSPTHLIKTRGQQATLRCSPISGHTSVYWYQQALGLGLQFLLWYDEGEERNRGNFPPRFSGRQFPNYSSELNVNALELEDSALYLCASSLAGYGRNTEAFFGQGTRLTVV.

The CDR3 DNA reads as TGTGCCAGCAGGAGGACAACTCTTTCCTACGAGCAGTACTTC. Protein: CASRRTTLSYEQYF. The chain uses TRBV6-1 and TRBJ2-7; D is perhaps TRBD1 (5 bases). Germline assignment: CDR1 MNHNS and CDR2 SASEGT. The CDR3 has 14 amino acids. V was trimmed by 6 bases and J by 1 base, leaving 13 bases between them.